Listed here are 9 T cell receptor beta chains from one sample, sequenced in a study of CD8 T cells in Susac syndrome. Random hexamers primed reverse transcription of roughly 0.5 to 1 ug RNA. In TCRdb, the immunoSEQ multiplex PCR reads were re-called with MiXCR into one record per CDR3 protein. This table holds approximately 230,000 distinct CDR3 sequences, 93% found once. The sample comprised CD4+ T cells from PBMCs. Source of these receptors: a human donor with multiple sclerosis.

CDR3 protein: CASSQVVATGANVLTF. The CDR3 region has the DNA TGCGCCAGCAGCCAAGTAGTAGCTACTGGGGCCAACGTCCTGACTTTC. The rearrangement joins TRBV4-1 to TRBJ2-6; the D is unclear. Germline V gives CDR1 MGHRA, CDR2 YSYEKL. CDR3 length: 16 residues. V was pared by 1 base and J by 2 bases, with 9 bases between.

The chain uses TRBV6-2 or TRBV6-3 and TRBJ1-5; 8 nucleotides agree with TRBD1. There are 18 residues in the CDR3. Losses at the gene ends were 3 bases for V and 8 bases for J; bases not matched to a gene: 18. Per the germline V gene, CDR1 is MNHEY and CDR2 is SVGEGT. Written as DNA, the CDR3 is TGTGCCAGCAGTTATCGACCCCGGGACAGGATTCTTTGGGAGCCCCAGCATTTT. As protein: CASSYRPRDRILWEPQHF.

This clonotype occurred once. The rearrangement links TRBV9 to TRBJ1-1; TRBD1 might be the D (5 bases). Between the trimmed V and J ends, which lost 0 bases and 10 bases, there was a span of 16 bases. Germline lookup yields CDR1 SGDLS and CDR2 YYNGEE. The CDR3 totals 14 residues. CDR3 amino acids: CASSVDPVLGGAFF. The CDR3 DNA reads TGTGCCAGCAGCGTAGACCCTGTACTTGGGGGAGCTTTCTTT.

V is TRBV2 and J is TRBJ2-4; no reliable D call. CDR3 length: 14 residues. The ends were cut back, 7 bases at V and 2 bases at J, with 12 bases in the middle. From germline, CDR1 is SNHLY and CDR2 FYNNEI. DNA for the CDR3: TGTGCCAGCAAAGGGTCAGAGACCAAAAACATTCAGTACTTC. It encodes CASKGSETKNIQYF.

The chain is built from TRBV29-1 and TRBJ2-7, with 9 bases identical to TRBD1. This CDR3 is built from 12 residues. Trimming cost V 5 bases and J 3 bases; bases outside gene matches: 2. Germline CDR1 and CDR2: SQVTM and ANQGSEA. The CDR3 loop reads CSVQGQGYEQYF. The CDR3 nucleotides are TGCAGCGTTCAGGGACAGGGCTACGAGCAGTACTTC.

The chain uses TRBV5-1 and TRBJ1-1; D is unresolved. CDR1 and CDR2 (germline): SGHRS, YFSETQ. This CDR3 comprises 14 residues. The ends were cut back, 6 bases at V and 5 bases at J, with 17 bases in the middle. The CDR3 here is CASMYTAFGTEAFF. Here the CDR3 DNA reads TGCGCCAGCATGTATACAGCCTTTGGGACTGAAGCTTTCTTT.

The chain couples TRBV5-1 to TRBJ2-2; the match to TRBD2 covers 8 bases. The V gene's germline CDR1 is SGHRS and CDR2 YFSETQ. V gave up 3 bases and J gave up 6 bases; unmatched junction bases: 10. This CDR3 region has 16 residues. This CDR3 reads CASSYPGLDGAGELFF. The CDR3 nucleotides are TGCGCCAGCAGCTACCCGGGACTAGACGGAGCCGGGGAGCTGTTTTTT.

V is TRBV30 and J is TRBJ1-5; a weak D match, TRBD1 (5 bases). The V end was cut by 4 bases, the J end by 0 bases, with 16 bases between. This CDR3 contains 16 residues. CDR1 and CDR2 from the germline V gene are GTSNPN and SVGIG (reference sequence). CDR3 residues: CAWIHRWGYSNQPQHF. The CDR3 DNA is TGTGCCTGGATCCACAGGTGGGGGTATAGCAATCAGCCCCAGCATTTT.

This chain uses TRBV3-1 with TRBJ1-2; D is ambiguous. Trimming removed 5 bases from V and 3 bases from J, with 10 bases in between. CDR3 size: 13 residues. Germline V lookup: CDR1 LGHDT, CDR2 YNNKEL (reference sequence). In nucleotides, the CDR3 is TGTGCCAGCAGCTCAGACGGATACTATGGCTACACCTTC. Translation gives CASSSDGYYGYTF. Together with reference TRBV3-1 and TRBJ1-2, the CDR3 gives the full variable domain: DTAVSQTPKYLVTQMGNDKSIKCEQNLGHDTMYWYKQDSKKFLKIMFSYNNKELIINETVPNRFSPKSPDKAHLNLHINSLELGDSAVYFCASSSDGYYGYTFGSGTRLTVV.